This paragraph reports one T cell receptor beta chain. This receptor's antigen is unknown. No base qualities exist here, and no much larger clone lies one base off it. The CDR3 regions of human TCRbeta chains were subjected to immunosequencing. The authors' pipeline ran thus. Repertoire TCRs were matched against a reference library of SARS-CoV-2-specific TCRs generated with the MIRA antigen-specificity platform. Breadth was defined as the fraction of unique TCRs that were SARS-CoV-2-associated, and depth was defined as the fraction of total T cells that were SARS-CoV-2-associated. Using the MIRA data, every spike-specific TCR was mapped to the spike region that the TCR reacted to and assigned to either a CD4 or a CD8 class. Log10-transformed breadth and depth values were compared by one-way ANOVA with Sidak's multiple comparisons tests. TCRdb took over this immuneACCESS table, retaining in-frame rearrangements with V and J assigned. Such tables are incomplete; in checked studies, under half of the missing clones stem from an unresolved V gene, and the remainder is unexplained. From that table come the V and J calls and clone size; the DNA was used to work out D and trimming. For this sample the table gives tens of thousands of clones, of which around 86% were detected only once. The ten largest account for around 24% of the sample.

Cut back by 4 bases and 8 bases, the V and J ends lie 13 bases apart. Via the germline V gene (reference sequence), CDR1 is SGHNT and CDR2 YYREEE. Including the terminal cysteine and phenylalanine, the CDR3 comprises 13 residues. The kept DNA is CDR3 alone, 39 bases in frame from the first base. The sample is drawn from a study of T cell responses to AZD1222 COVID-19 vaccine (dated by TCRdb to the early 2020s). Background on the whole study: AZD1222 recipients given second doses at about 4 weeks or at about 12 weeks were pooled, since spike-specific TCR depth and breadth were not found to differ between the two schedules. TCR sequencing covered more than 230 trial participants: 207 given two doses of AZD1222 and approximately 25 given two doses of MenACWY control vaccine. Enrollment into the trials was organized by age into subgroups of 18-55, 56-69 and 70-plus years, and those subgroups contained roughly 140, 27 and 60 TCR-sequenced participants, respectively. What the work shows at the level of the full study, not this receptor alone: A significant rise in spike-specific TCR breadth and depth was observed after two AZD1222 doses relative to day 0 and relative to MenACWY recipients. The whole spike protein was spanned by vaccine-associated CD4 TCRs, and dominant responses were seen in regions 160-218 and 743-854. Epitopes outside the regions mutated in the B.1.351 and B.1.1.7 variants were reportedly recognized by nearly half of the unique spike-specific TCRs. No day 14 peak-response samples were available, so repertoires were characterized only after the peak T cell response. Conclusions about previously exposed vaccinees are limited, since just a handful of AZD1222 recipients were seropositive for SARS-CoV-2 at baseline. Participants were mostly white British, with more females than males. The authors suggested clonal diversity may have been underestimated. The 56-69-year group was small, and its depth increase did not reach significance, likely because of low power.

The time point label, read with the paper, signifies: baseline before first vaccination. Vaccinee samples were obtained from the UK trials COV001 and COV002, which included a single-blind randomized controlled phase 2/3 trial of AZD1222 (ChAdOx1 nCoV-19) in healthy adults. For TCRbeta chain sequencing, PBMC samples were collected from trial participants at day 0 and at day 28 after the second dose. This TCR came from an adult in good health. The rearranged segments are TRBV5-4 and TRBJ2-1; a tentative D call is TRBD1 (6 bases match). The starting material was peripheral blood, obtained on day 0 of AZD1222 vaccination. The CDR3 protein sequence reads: CASSQGQRDEQFF. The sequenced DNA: TGTGCCAGCAGCCAAGGACAGAGGGATGAGCAGTTCTTC. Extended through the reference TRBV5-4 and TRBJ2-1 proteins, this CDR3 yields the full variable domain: ETGVTQSPTHLIKTRGQQVTLRCSSQSGHNTVSWYQQALGQGPQFIFQYYREEENGRGNFPPRFSGLQFPNYSSELNVNALELDDSALYLCASSQGQRDEQFFGPGTRLTVL.